This passage covers 32 T cell receptor beta chains from one sample sequenced in a study of blood T cell repertoires in COVID-19. TCRdb keeps only in-frame clones here, not all; method: immunoSEQ multiplex PCR. The sample has approximately 180,000 clones, roughly 89% seen once. Sequencing used PBMCs or T cells enriched from blood (not recorded which). These receptors all come from a middle-aged woman with acute COVID-19.

The chain carries TRBV27 and TRBJ1-2; TRBD1 matches at 7 bases. In germline, CDR1 is MNHEY, CDR2 SMNVEV (reference sequence). CDR3 length equals 15 residues. Losses at the gene ends were 7 bases for V and 3 bases for J; bases not matched to a gene: 11. The CDR3 region has the DNA TGTGCCAGCACCTTGACAGGGAGAGGTCACTATGGCTACACCTTC. Protein sequence: CASTLTGRGHYGYTF.

About this clone: The sample has other DNA sequences that encode this CDR3 too. The genes are TRBV6-5 and TRBJ1-1, with TRBD1 matching 8 bases. This CDR3 comprises 14 residues. Germline CDR1 and CDR2: MNHEY and SVGAGI. V dropped 4 bases and J dropped 1; count of bases not matched to a gene: 2. CDR3 DNA sequence: TGTGCCAGCAGTTCGGGGACAGGGAACACTGAAGCTTTCTTT. The encoded protein is CASSSGTGNTEAFF.

The gene calls are TRBV18 and TRBJ1-1, with 8 positions matching TRBD1. The CDR3 length is 15 residues. CDR1 KGHSH and CDR2 LQKENI come from the germline V gene. The V gene end was trimmed by 3 bases and the J gene end by 4 bases; junction bases not matched to a gene: 7. The CDR3 reads CASSPQGARSTEAFF. CDR3 nucleotide sequence: TGTGCCAGCTCACCTCAGGGGGCGCGGAGCACTGAAGCTTTCTTT.

Here the CDR3 DNA reads TGTGCCAGCAGCTTAGTGAGGGGGGGATCAAGAGAAAAACTGTTTTTT. Protein: CASSLVRGGSREKLFF. The chain is built from TRBV7-8 and TRBJ1-4; D is perhaps TRBD1 (6 bases). Germline CDR1 SGHVS, CDR2 FQNEAQ. This CDR3 is 16 amino acids long. Trimming pared 1 base from V and 8 bases from J, leaving 17 bases between.

Here the CDR3 reads CASSPGLAGRQTGDTQYF. The CDR3, as DNA: TGTGCCAGCTCCCCTGGACTAGCGGGACGCCAGACAGGGGATACGCAGTATTTT. The V gene is TRBV18, the J gene TRBJ2-3; TRBD2 agrees at 12 bases. The germline V gene encodes CDR1 KGHSH and CDR2 LQKENI. J lost 6 bases, V lost 6 bases, and 16 bases had no gene match. This CDR3 spans 18 amino acids. Complete variable domain (other parts from reference TRBV18 and TRBJ2-3): NAGVMQNPRHLVRRRGQEARLRCSPMKGHSHVYWYRQLPEEGLKFMVYLQKENIIDESGMPKERFSAEFPKEGPSILRIQQVVRGDSAAYFCASSPGLAGRQTGDTQYFGPGTRLTVL.

The DNA for the CDR3 is TGTGCCAGCAGCCTAACGACAGGGATGGGGAATGAAAAACTGTTTTTT. This translates into CASSLTTGMGNEKLFF. The chain couples TRBV5-6 to TRBJ1-4; 7 nucleotides match TRBD1. The CDR3 consists of 16 residues. Germline values: CDR1 SGHDT, CDR2 YYEEEE. V gave up 4 bases and J gave up 5 bases; unmatched junction bases: 11.

The CDR3 coding sequence is TGTGCCAGCAGTTCCCCAGGGTTTAGCAATCAGCCCCAGCATTTT. It codes for CASSSPGFSNQPQHF. This rearrangement joins TRBV6-6 to TRBJ1-5; a weak D match, TRBD1 (5 bases). V shed 4 bases and J shed 0 bases, with 10 bases lying between them. The germline gives CDR1 MNHNY, CDR2 SVGAGI (reference sequence). This CDR3 is built from 15 residues.

CDR3 DNA: TGTGCCAGCAGCCGAAACGAAATAGCGGGAGGACCATACAATGAGCAGTTCTTC. Protein product: CASSRNEIAGGPYNEQFF. This chain uses TRBV3-1 (or the pseudogene TRBV3-2) with TRBJ2-1, with 10 positions matching TRBD2. The junction had 13 bases not matched to a gene; V was cut back by 4 bases and J by 4 bases. The germline gives CDR1 LGHDT, CDR2 YNNKEL (reference sequence). This CDR3 is built from 18 residues.

This clone appeared once. The V gene is TRBV27, the J gene TRBJ2-5; D is possibly TRBD2 (5 bases). CDR3 length: 13 amino acids. The V and J ends lost 7 bases and 5 bases respectively, with 14 bases between them. Germline V lookup: CDR1 MNHEY, CDR2 SMNVEV (reference sequence). The CDR3 DNA is TGTGCCAGCAAGGGAGACACAGCGGAGACCCAGTACTTC. It yields the protein CASKGDTAETQYF.

The DNA of the CDR3 is TGTGCCAGCAGCCCGGGGGGCCCCTATGGGACCCAGTACTTC. Translation gives CASSPGGPYGTQYF. The rearrangement joins TRBV5-8 to TRBJ2-5; weak D call: TRBD2 (7 bases). This CDR3 contains 14 residues. Germline CDR1 is SGHTS and CDR2 is YDEGEE. V was shortened by 4 bases and J by 7 bases, with 17 bases between the two germline ends. Drawing the rest from reference TRBV5-8 and TRBJ2-5, the complete variable domain is EAGVTQSPTHLIKTRGQQATLRCSPISGHTSVYWYQQALGLGLQFLLWYDEGEERNRGNFPPRFSGRQFPNYSSELNVNALELEDSALYLCASSPGGPYGTQYFGPGTRLLVL.

V gene TRBV15 combines with J gene TRBJ1-5, with 10 bases that match TRBD1. CDR3 length: 17 amino acids. The germline CDR1 and CDR2 sequences are LNHNV and YYDKDF (reference sequence). J lost 6 bases, V lost 5 bases, and 13 bases had no gene match. The CDR3 loop is CATSDPAGTGASQPQHF. The CDR3 DNA is TGTGCCACCAGCGATCCCGCCGGGACAGGGGCAAGTCAGCCCCAGCATTTT.

The chain has TRBV5-1 and TRBJ2-7, with D possibly matching TRBD1 (6 bases). Germline loops: CDR1 SGHRS, CDR2 YFSETQ. With 0 bases removed from V and 7 bases from J, the gap between germline ends came to 17 bases. The CDR3 is 15 amino acids. The CDR3 loop is CASSLAGHVGGEQYF. CDR3 nucleotide sequence: TGCGCCAGCAGCTTGGCGGGACACGTCGGCGGTGAGCAGTACTTC.

This clone was counted a few times. This sequence joins TRBV5-1 and TRBJ1-4, with TRBD1 matching over 9 bases. The germline CDR1 and CDR2 sequences are SGHRS and YFSETQ. The trim removed 2 bases at V and 4 bases at J, leaving 3 bases unmatched. The length of the CDR3 is 15 residues. Written as DNA, the CDR3 is TGCGCCAGCAGCTTAAACAGGGGGCGTAATGAAAAACTGTTTTTT. Protein sequence: CASSLNRGRNEKLFF.

CDR3 nucleotide sequence: TGTGCCAGCAGTGACCCCGGACAGCCAGTCTACTACGAGCAGTACTTC. As protein: CASSDPGQPVYYEQYF. V is TRBV2 and J is TRBJ2-7, with D maybe TRBD1 (6 bases). Trimming left V 3 bases short and J 3 bases short, with 18 bases between. Germline values: CDR1 SNHLY, CDR2 FYNNEI. The CDR3 is 16 amino acids.

The V call is TRBV24-1, the J call TRBJ1-1; possibly TRBD1 for D (5 bases). The germline V gene has CDR1 KGHDR and CDR2 SFDVKD. The CDR3 consists of 14 residues. V gave up 9 bases and J gave up 4 bases, with 17 bases separating them. CDR3 DNA: TGTGCCACCTCCCCAGGGATTTGGGGCACTGAAGCTTTCTTT. Translation: CATSPGIWGTEAFF.

The gene calls are TRBV18 and TRBJ2-3, with 10 bases that match TRBD1. V lost 6 bases and J lost 2; bases outside the gene matches: 11. Germline V gene lookup returns CDR1 KGHSH and CDR2 LQKENI. The CDR3 runs 17 residues. CDR3 sequence reads: CASSQHPGQGSTDTQYF. CDR3 in DNA: TGTGCCAGCTCTCAGCACCCGGGACAGGGGTCCACAGATACGCAGTATTTT.

The chain links TRBV11-3 to TRBJ2-7; D not resolved. The CDR3 is 15 residues long. Deletions cut 1 base from V and 2 bases from J, with 12 bases between. Germline V gene sequence: CDR1 SGHNT, CDR2 YENEEA. CDR3 protein: CASSLAGGETYEQYF. CDR3 nucleotide sequence: TGTGCCAGCAGCTTAGCTGGCGGAGAGACCTACGAGCAGTACTTC.

The chain combines TRBV5-1 with TRBJ1-1, with TRBD1 identical over 11 bases. V gave up 4 bases and J gave up 4 bases; unmatched junction bases: 3. Germline V lookup: CDR1 SGHRS, CDR2 YFSETQ. This CDR3 spans 14 amino acids. In nucleotides, the CDR3 is TGCGCCAGCAGCGCCGGGACAGGGGGCACTGAAGCTTTCTTT. Its protein is CASSAGTGGTEAFF.

This clone was counted a single time. The V and J genes are TRBV27 and TRBJ1-5, with a tentative D call TRBD1 (5 bases). The CDR3 contains 16 residues. Germline V gene sequence: CDR1 MNHEY, CDR2 SMNVEV (reference sequence). V lost 8 bases to trimming and J lost 0 bases, with 17 bases between them. CDR3 nucleotides: TGTGCCAGCCTCGACAGATTTCTGTTTAGCAATCAGCCCCAGCATTTT. Protein: CASLDRFLFSNQPQHF.

The V call is TRBV9, the J call TRBJ1-5; 7 bases match TRBD1. Germline values: CDR1 SGDLS, CDR2 YYNGEE. The CDR3 spans 15 residues. After removal of 0 bases from V and 7 bases from J, the junction contained 7 bases not matched to a gene. The CDR3 region is CASSVDPQGDQPQHF. The CDR3, as DNA: TGTGCCAGCAGCGTAGATCCGCAGGGGGACCAGCCCCAGCATTTT.

There are a few counts of this clone. The CDR3 here is CASSRNYREEETQYF. The CDR3 DNA follows: TGCGCCAGCAGCCGCAATTACAGGGAAGAAGAGACCCAGTACTTC. The rearrangement joins TRBV5-1 to TRBJ2-5, with D perhaps matching TRBD1 (6 bases). Germline values: CDR1 SGHRS, CDR2 YFSETQ. The CDR3 consists of 15 residues. V was cut by 4 bases and J by 3 bases, with 16 bases left in between.

The CDR3 sequence is CASSQVWPQGKGEQFF. The CDR3 DNA is TGTGCCAGCAGCCAAGTCTGGCCCCAGGGAAAGGGTGAGCAGTTCTTC. J is TRBJ2-1 and V is TRBV3-1 (or the pseudogene TRBV3-2); tentative D call: TRBD1 (5 bases). The CDR3 extends over 16 amino acids. Trimming cost V 1 base and J 9 bases, with 19 bases left between them. Looked up from germline, CDR1 is LGHDT and CDR2 is YNNKEL (reference sequence).

This clone occurred a few times. V and J are TRBV2 and TRBJ1-1; 8 bases fit TRBD1. Germline CDR1 is SNHLY and CDR2 is FYNNEI. With 6 bases clipped from V and 2 bases from J, the junction kept 11 bases outside the gene matches. The CDR3 has 16 amino acids. CDR3 DNA: TGTGCCAGCAGGAGGTTTCAGGGACAGGAAAACACTGAAGCTTTCTTT. Its translation is CASRRFQGQENTEAFF.

The chain recombines TRBV4-3 with TRBJ2-3; 7 bases are shared with TRBD2. Germline trimming cut 2 bases from V and 2 bases from J; bases unmatched to any gene: 19. The CDR3 length is 20 residues. CDR1 LGHNA and CDR2 YSLEER come from the germline V gene. The CDR3, as DNA: TGCGCCAGCAGCCAATCGTATGGTCGGCGGGGGTGGACAAACACAGATACGCAGTATTTT. Translating gives CASSQSYGRRGWTNTDTQYF.

This clone was counted once. V gene TRBV9 combines with J gene TRBJ1-2; no definite D call. Trimming took 3 bases from V and 0 from J, leaving 12 bases between them. CDR3 length: 15 residues. CDR1 is SGDLS, CDR2 YYNGEE, per germline. CDR3 in amino acids: CASSAFGEANYGYTF. The CDR3 nucleotides read TGTGCCAGCAGCGCGTTCGGTGAGGCTAACTATGGCTACACCTTC.

This clone occurred a few times. The chain is built from TRBV10-3 and TRBJ1-2; the D gene is possibly TRBD1 (6 bases). V was shortened by 2 bases and J by 2 bases, with 6 bases between the two germline ends. Germline V gene lookup returns CDR1 ENHRY and CDR2 SYGVKD. The CDR3 runs to 13 residues. The CDR3 nucleotides are TGTGCCATCAGTGAGGGACAGAACTATGGCTACACCTTC. This gives the protein CAISEGQNYGYTF.

V is TRBV2 and J is TRBJ2-5; 8 bases match TRBD1. Germline loops: CDR1 SNHLY, CDR2 FYNNEI. This CDR3 spans 15 amino acids. The J segment lost 1 base and the V segment lost 6 bases, leaving 7 bases of the junction unmatched. The CDR3 here is CASRGRGTGQETQYF. In DNA, the CDR3 is TGTGCCAGCAGGGGCAGGGGGACAGGCCAAGAGACCCAGTACTTC.

This clone was recorded once. Here the CDR3 reads CASSLTGADGYGYTF. CDR3 DNA sequence: TGTGCCAGTAGTTTAACAGGGGCCGATGGCTATGGCTACACCTTC. The rearrangement joins TRBV19 to TRBJ1-2; TRBD1 matches 7 bases. CDR3 length equals 15 residues. V lost 5 bases to trimming and J lost 4 bases; unmatched junction nucleotides: 10. Germline CDR1 is LNHDA and CDR2 is SQIVND (reference sequence).

CDR3 loop: CASSLGGLALNEQFF. In DNA form, the CDR3 reads TGTGCCAGCAGCTTAGGGGGACTAGCTCTCAATGAGCAGTTCTTC. V and J are TRBV7-9 and TRBJ2-1, with 9 bases lining up with TRBD2. Germline lookup yields CDR1 SEHNR and CDR2 FQNEAQ (reference sequence). The ends lost 1 base at V and 6 bases at J; junction bases unmatched: 4. The CDR3 is 15 residues long.

The chain uses TRBV5-1 and TRBJ1-1; 12 bases line up with TRBD1. Trimming removed 3 bases from V and 7 bases from J; junction bases left unmatched: 10. CDR1 SGHRS and CDR2 YFSETQ come from the germline V gene. The CDR3 has 16 residues. This CDR3 is CASSSGDRGRRVEAFF. CDR3 sequence (DNA): TGCGCCAGCAGCTCCGGGGACAGGGGGCGCCGGGTTGAAGCTTTCTTT.

This rearrangement joins TRBV29-1 to TRBJ1-3, with D possibly TRBD1 on 5 matching bases. V was cut by 3 bases and J by 0 bases, with 9 bases left in between. Looked up from germline, CDR1 is SQVTM and CDR2 is ANQGSEA. The CDR3 has 14 amino acids. The CDR3: CSVEGQISGNTIYF. CDR3 bases: TGCAGCGTTGAGGGGCAGATCTCTGGAAACACCATATATTTT.

The rearrangement joins TRBV25-1 to TRBJ1-2, with a tentative D call TRBD1 (6 bases). This CDR3 contains 15 residues. V lost 2 bases to trimming and J lost 0 bases, with 10 bases between them. The germline V gene has CDR1 MGHDK and CDR2 SYGVNS. This chain's CDR3 is CASSEPGQANYGYTF. The CDR3 coding sequence is TGTGCCAGCAGTGAACCGGGACAAGCTAACTATGGCTACACCTTC.